The T cell receptor beta chain described here comes from a study of siplizumab effects on memory and regulatory T cells. Findings and caveats of the study: Naive T cells appeared more diverse than memory cells and seemed to be major alloresponse contributors. It was never confirmed that proliferating Tregs from siplizumab cultures were suppressive. Of the alloreactive clones, only a minor fraction mapped to unstimulated subsets.

Generated by immunoSEQ multiplex PCR, the TCRdb table keeps only in-frame clones and is missing some. This sample has around 87,000 clones, with 85% to 90% found just once. Concerning this clone: Its antigen is as yet unknown.

The clonotype was recovered from a human donor in good health. Sequencing input: CD4+ T cells sorted from blood.

CDR3 DNA: TGTGCCAGCAGTGCCACCACAGACAGGGGCATTCAGTACTTC. This sequence encodes CASSATTDRGIQYF. The chain carries TRBV6-1 and TRBJ2-4, with 8 bases matching TRBD1. After removal of 4 bases from V and 9 bases from J, the junction contained 8 bases not matched to a gene. The germline gives CDR1 MNHNS, CDR2 SASEGT. The CDR3 is made up of 14 amino acids.